The present entry profiles one T cell receptor beta chain with its context. Which antigen it targets is not known. This may arise from a read error, as a much more abundant clone is one base away. Using the deep immunoSEQ assay, TCR CDR3 regions were amplified from genomic DNA by multiplex PCR. Extracted genomic DNA from each cell subset was distributed evenly across all wells of several immunoSEQ 96-well plates, and each plate was treated as a replicate. For unsorted PBMC, roughly 270 ng genomic DNA, equal to 25,000 to 35,000 T cell genomes, was loaded into each replicate PCR. Ten immunoSEQ deep assay plates were used to sequence the unsorted PBMC genomic DNA. Purified libraries were measured with a Qubit 3.0 fluorometer, size-checked on a Bioanalyzer 2100, and measured again with the KAPA Library Quantification kit. Each immunoSEQ 96-well plate was sequenced on its own single-read 150-cycle Illumina NextSeq 550 flow cell. Per the authors' processing: Because the immunoSEQ output held only junctional sequences and lacked quality scores, the filtering could not match the filtering applied to full-length reads. Sequences were annotated with PyIR, a Python wrapper for IgBLAST v1.9, using IMGT germline references to assign V/J genes and CDR3. Reads were removed for weak V/J assignments (E-value above 1e-6), missing CDR3, stop codons, out-of-frame junctions, or ambiguous translated residues. V3J clonotypes were defined as sequences sharing an identical inferred V gene, J gene, and CDR3 amino acid sequence. Percentage overlap between repertoires was computed as shared unique clonotypes divided by the size of the smaller repertoire. RTK rarefaction, the Chao1 estimator, and Recon v2.1 estimates of unobserved clonotypes were used to assess repertoire richness. Drawn from immuneACCESS, this table holds only the in-frame rearrangements with V and J called that TCRdb kept. Clones are partly lost; checked studies trace under half to an unresolved V gene and leave the rest unexplained. V, J and clone size are taken as reported in that table, and D and trimming were inferred from the DNA itself. The sample table holds 400,000 to 500,000 clones, of which around 80% were seen once. Over 10% of the sample comes from the top ten.

Healthy HIV-negative adults with no recently reported acute infections or vaccinations were included as donors. Every donor was a Caucasian adult living in Nashville, Tennessee, USA. For unsorted samples, around 85 million PBMCs were counted, and genomic DNA was extracted using the QIAamp DNA Blood Mini kit. Blood was collected by leukapheresis, and PBMCs were isolated by Ficoll-Histopaque density gradient centrifugation and then cryopreserved in liquid nitrogen vapor phase. Germline trimming amounts to 6 bases on V and 6 bases on J, with 0 as the count of junction bases outside the gene matches. According to the germline V gene, CDR1 reads MDHEN and CDR2 reads SYDVKM. The CDR3 contains 12 residues, cysteine and phenylalanine counted. This entry keeps only the CDR3 DNA: 36 bases, framed from base 1. This specimen comes from a study of shared clonotypes between healthy human individuals (dated by TCRdb to 2020 to 2021). Looking at the study overall: Two women and a few men aged 18 to 49 years were included in the cohort. Blood TCR repertoires of roughly five healthy adults were deeply sequenced to estimate repertoire size and the extent of clonotype sharing between individuals. Different laboratories and diverse techniques were used to prepare libraries and sequence TCR repertoires, to increase sequencing depth and limit assay-specific biases. Each donor's leukapheresis produced roughly between about 0.85 and 10 billion PBMCs.

Results and caveats for the whole study, not just this receptor: Sampling was restricted to blood, and TCR repertoires in tissues likely differ from the TCR repertoires found in blood. Pairwise subsampling led to the expectation that sequencing depth would affect the degree of clonotype sharing among donors. Because the study included a small number of donors, the genetic and exposure-history diversity represented was limited.

Here the chain combines TRBV28 and TRBJ1-4, with 8 central nucleotides matching TRBD1. The TCR was taken from a woman aged 35 to 49 in good health. Some clones in this sample may be carry-over from other donors' samples. Sequenced material: PBMCs. The DNA sequence is as follows: TGTGCCAGCAGGACAGGGGATGAAAAACTGTTTTTT. Translated, this gives CASRTGDEKLFF.